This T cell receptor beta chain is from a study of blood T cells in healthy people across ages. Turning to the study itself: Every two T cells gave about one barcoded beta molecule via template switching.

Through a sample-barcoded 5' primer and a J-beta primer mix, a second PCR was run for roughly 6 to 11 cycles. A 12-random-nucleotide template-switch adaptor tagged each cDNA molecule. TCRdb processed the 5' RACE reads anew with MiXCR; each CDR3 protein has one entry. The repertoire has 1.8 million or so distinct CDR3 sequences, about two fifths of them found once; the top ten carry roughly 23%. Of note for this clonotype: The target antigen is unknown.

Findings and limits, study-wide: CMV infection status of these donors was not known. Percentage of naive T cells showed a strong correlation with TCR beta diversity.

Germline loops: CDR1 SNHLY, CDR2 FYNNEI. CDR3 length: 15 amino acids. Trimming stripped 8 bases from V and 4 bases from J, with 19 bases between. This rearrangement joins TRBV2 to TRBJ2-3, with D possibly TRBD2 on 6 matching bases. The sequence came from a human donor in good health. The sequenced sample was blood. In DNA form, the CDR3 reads TGTGCCAGCGGCACCGGGACCCGGAGGGCAGATACGCAGTATTTT. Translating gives CASGTGTRRADTQYF.